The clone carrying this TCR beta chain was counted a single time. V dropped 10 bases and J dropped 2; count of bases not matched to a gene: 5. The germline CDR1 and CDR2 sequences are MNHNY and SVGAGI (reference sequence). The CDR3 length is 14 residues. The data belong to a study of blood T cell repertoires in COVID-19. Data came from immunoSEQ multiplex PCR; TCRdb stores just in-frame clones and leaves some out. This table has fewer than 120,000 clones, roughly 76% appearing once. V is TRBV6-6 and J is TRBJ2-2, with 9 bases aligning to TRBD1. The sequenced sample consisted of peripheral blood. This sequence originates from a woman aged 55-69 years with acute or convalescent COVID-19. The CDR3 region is CATRTGENTGELFF. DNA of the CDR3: TGTGCCACCCGGACAGGGGAAAACACCGGGGAGCTGTTTTTT.